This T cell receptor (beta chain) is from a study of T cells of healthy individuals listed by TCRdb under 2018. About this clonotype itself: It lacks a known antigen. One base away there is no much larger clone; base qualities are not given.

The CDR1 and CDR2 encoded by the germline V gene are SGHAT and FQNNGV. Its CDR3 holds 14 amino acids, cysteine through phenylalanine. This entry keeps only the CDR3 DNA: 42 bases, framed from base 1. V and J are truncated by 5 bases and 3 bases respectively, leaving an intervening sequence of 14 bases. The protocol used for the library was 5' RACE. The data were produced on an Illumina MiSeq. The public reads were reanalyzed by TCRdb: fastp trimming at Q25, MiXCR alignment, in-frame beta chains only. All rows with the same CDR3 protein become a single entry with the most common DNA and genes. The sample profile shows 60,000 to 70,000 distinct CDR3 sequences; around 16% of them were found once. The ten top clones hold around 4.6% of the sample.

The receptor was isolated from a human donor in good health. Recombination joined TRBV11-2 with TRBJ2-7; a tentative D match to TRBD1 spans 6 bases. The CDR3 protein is CASSQTGLGYEQYF. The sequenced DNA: TGTGCCAGCAGCCAAACAGGGTTAGGCTACGAGCAGTACTTC.